The TCR beta chain under discussion was sequenced for a study of blood T cell repertoires in COVID-19. Study context: Collection of acute and convalescent COVID-19 samples took place in the United States, Italy and Spain. T cells, B-cell-depleted T cells, or PBMCs provided the cDNA or gDNA that served as material.

V shed 6 bases and J shed 0 bases, with 6 bases lying between them. The CDR3 is made up of 12 amino acids. CDR1 and CDR2 (germline): GTSNPN, SVGIG (reference sequence). Patients from Seattle were sampled longitudinally, starting during active infection. Original methodology: Reference gene primer amplification yielded estimated nucleated cell counts. Using immunoSEQ multiplex PCR, the repertoire was profiled, and TCRdb retains in-frame clones only, with some absent. V and J calls and clone size are as listed in that table; D and trimming were resolved from the DNA. The table has a few hundred thousand clones, 88% seen once. This clone was detected once.

Source material: peripheral blood. The chain joins TRBV30 to TRBJ1-3, with D hard to call. The source is a woman between 50 and 59 years old with COVID-19, enrolled during active disease. The CDR3 reads CACQYSGNTIYF. CDR3 nucleotides: TGTGCCTGTCAGTACTCTGGAAACACCATATATTTT.